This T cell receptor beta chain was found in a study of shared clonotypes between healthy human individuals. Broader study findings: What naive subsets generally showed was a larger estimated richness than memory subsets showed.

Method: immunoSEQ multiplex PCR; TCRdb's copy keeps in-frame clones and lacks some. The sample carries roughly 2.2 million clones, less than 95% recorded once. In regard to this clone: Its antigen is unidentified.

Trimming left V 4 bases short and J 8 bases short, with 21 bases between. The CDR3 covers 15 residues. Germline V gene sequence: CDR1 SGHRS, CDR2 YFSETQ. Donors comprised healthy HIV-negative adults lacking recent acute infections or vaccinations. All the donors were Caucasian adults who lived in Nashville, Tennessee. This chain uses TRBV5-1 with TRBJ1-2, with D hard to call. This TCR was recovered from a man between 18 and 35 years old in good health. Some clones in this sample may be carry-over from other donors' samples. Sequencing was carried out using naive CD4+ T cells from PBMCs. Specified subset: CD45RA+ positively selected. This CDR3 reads CASSPLGFLSGGYTF. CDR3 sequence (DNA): TGCGCCAGCAGCCCCCTTGGTTTCCTTTCCGGCGGCTACACCTTC.